A single sample gave rise to the 32 T cell receptor beta chains below, sequenced in a study of tumor-infiltrating lymphocytes in localized non-small cell lung cancer. The method was immunoSEQ multiplex PCR; TCRdb's version includes in-frame clones alone and lacks a portion of them. The sample records over 10,000 clones, around 74% being singletons. The sequenced sample was lung tumor tissue. The receptors were gathered from a human donor with non-small cell lung cancer.

J is TRBJ1-1 and V is TRBV5-4, with a weak D call TRBD1 (6 bases). Germline loops: CDR1 SGHNT, CDR2 YYREEE (reference sequence). CDR3 size: 13 residues. Trimming took 1 base from V and 8 from J, leaving 12 bases between them. The CDR3 region is CASSLILTGEAFF. The DNA for the CDR3 is TGTGCCAGCAGCTTGATACTAACAGGGGAAGCTTTCTTT.

The V and J genes are TRBV5-4 and TRBJ1-3, with D possibly being TRBD1 (6 bases). The germline CDR1 and CDR2 sequences are SGHNT and YYREEE (reference sequence). The CDR3 runs 14 residues. The V end lost 4 bases, the J end lost 3 bases, and 11 bases lay between the germline ends. The CDR3 here is CASSQGGFGNTIYF. The CDR3 DNA reads as TGTGCCAGCAGCCAAGGGGGTTTTGGAAACACCATATATTTT. Combining the CDR3 with reference TRBV5-4 and TRBJ1-3 gives the whole variable domain ETGVTQSPTHLIKTRGQQVTLRCSSQSGHNTVSWYQQALGQGPQFIFQYYREEENGRGNFPPRFSGLQFPNYSSELNVNALELDDSALYLCASSQGGFGNTIYFGEGSWLTVV.

The table lists this clone with a count of one. The V and J genes are TRBV27 and TRBJ2-5; D not certain. The germline gives CDR1 MNHEY, CDR2 SMNVEV (reference sequence). This CDR3 comprises 13 residues. The V end was cut by 0 bases, the J end by 1 base, with 3 bases between. The CDR3 DNA follows: TGTGCCAGCAGTTTATCGAGCCAAGAGACCCAGTACTTC. This translates into CASSLSSQETQYF.

The chain recombines TRBV7-8 with TRBJ1-5, with a tentative D call TRBD1 (5 bases). Trimming shortened V by 2 bases and J by 4 bases, and 12 bases separated the two germline ends. The CDR3 extends over 15 amino acids. Germline values: CDR1 SGHVS, CDR2 FQNEAQ. CDR3 DNA: TGTGCCAGCAGCTTATTTTCGGGGACTAATCAGCCCCAGCATTTT. Its protein is CASSLFSGTNQPQHF.

In this sample, this clone turned up a few times. The V and J genes are TRBV14 and TRBJ2-7, with 11 bases fitting TRBD2. The CDR3 covers 15 residues. Germline V gives CDR1 SGHDN, CDR2 FVKESK. V lost 2 bases to trimming and J lost 1 base; unmatched junction nucleotides: 1. CDR3 residues: CASSQIAGGSYEQYF. The CDR3 DNA sequence: TGTGCCAGCAGCCAAATAGCGGGAGGGTCCTACGAGCAGTACTTC.

This rearrangement joins TRBV6-6 to TRBJ2-7; perhaps D is TRBD1 or TRBD2 (5 bases each). The CDR3 length is 14 residues. Germline V CDR1 and CDR2: MNHNY, SVGAGI (reference sequence). V dropped 5 bases and J dropped 1 base, with 12 bases sitting between them. Here the CDR3 reads CASSPLGGSYEQYF. Here the CDR3 DNA reads TGTGCCAGCAGTCCCCTTGGGGGTTCCTACGAGCAGTACTTC.

This chain joins TRBV5-1 and TRBJ2-3, with TRBD2 as a possible D gene (5 bases). The germline V and J ends were trimmed by 0 bases and 3 bases, with 14 bases remaining between them. This CDR3 spans 16 amino acids. The germline gives CDR1 SGHRS, CDR2 YFSETQ. Here the CDR3 reads CASSLAERAGTDTQYF. CDR3 nucleotide sequence: TGCGCCAGCAGCTTGGCCGAGAGGGCTGGAACAGATACGCAGTATTTT.

V gene TRBV9 combines with J gene TRBJ1-1, with D possibly TRBD1 on 5 matching bases. CDR1 SGDLS and CDR2 YYNGEE come from the germline V gene. The CDR3 loop spans 16 amino acids. Trimming took off 1 base at V and 7 bases at J, with 20 bases between the two ends. The CDR3 here is CASSVTQTTAYGEAFF. CDR3 sequence (DNA): TGTGCCAGCAGCGTAACCCAAACGACAGCTTATGGTGAAGCTTTCTTT.

CDR3 coding DNA: TGTGCCAGCAGCAAAGATAAGGGCACTAACTATGGCTACACCTTC. It codes for CASSKDKGTNYGYTF. V and J are TRBV21-1 and TRBJ1-2. TRBV21-1 is a recognized pseudogene. The CDR3 runs to 15 residues.

This clone was seen a single time. J is TRBJ2-2 and V is TRBV13; D is ambiguous. Germline V gene data show CDR1 as PRHDT and CDR2 as FYEKMQ (reference sequence). Trimming cost V 7 bases and J 4 bases, with 10 bases left between them. The CDR3 runs to 13 residues. This CDR3 reads CASTPSFTGELFF. CDR3 sequence (DNA): TGTGCCAGCACCCCAAGTTTCACCGGGGAGCTGTTTTTT.

This rearrangement joins TRBV28 to TRBJ2-2, with 10 bases lining up with TRBD1. Looked up from germline, CDR1 is MDHEN and CDR2 is SYDVKM. This CDR3 is 14 amino acids long. Trimming took 11 bases from V and 5 from J; bases not matched to a gene: 8. The CDR3 loop is CAGVGTGVTGELFF. The CDR3 DNA reads TGTGCCGGCGTGGGGACAGGGGTAACCGGGGAGCTGTTTTTT.

This clone is a singleton in its sample. J is TRBJ2-7 and V is TRBV2, with 12 positions matching TRBD2. The length of the CDR3 is 16 residues. Per the germline V gene, CDR1 is SNHLY and CDR2 is FYNNEI. V lost 1 base to trimming and J lost 4 bases; unmatched junction nucleotides: 5. The CDR3 protein is CASSEGGLAGKYEQYF. As DNA, the CDR3 is TGTGCCAGCAGTGAAGGTGGACTAGCGGGAAAATACGAGCAGTACTTC.

This clone has only a few counts. This rearrangement joins TRBV11-2 to TRBJ2-7; 14 bases align to TRBD2. There are 15 residues in the CDR3. V was clipped by 1 base and J by 6 bases; unmatched bases: 2. Germline V lookup: CDR1 SGHAT, CDR2 FQNNGV. The CDR3 DNA is TGTGCCAGCAGCTTAGGACTAGCGGGGGGGCGCGAGCAGTACTTC. Translation: CASSLGLAGGREQYF.

The J gene is TRBJ2-7, the V gene TRBV19, with D perhaps TRBD1 (5 bases). CDR1 is LNHDA and CDR2 is SQIVND in the germline V gene (reference sequence). Deletions cut 1 base from V and 3 bases from J, with 10 bases between. CDR3 length: 14 residues. CDR3 sequence: CASSIGTGYYEQYF. The CDR3 nucleotides read TGTGCCAGTAGTATAGGAACAGGCTACTACGAGCAGTACTTC.

V and J are TRBV5-1 and TRBJ2-1; D is perhaps TRBD1 or TRBD2 (6 bases each). The CDR3 covers 13 residues. V shed 7 bases and J shed 6 bases, with 14 bases lying between them. Germline V gene data show CDR1 as SGHRS and CDR2 as YFSETQ. The CDR3 region is CASGSGGGNEQFF. The CDR3 region has the DNA TGCGCCAGCGGTAGCGGAGGGGGCAATGAGCAGTTCTTC.

Of note for this clone: A read error may produce the germline difference seen at one junction end. V is TRBV7-8 and J is TRBJ1-5, with 7 bases fitting TRBD1. The germline gives CDR1 SGHVS, CDR2 FQNEAQ. CDR3 length equals 15 residues. The CDR3 protein is CASSLFRDSTQPQHF. The CDR3 region has the DNA TGTGCCAGCAGCTTGTTTCGGGACAGCACTCAGCCCCAGCATTTT.

The gene calls are TRBV14 and TRBJ1-3, with D hard to call. The CDR3 covers 15 residues. The V and J ends lost 0 bases and 1 base respectively, with 7 bases between them. Germline V gives CDR1 SGHDN, CDR2 FVKESK. The CDR3 loop reads CASSQDGSSGNTIYF. Written as DNA, the CDR3 is TGTGCCAGCAGCCAAGATGGGAGTTCTGGAAACACCATATATTTT. Combining the CDR3 with reference TRBV14 and TRBJ1-3 gives the whole variable domain EAGVTQFPSHSVIEKGQTVTLRCDPISGHDNLYWYRRVMGKEIKFLLHFVKESKQDESGMPNNRFLAERTGGTYSTLKVQPAELEDSGVYFCASSQDGSSGNTIYFGEGSWLTVV.

The chain couples TRBV19 to TRBJ1-5; D unclear. CDR1 and CDR2 from the germline V gene are LNHDA and SQIVND (reference sequence). V dropped 4 bases and J dropped 7 bases, with 26 bases sitting between them. The CDR3 totals 18 residues. The CDR3 loop is CASSNTNPGAYMYQPQHF. CDR3 sequence (DNA): TGTGCCAGTAGTAATACAAACCCGGGCGCTTATATGTACCAGCCCCAGCATTTT.

The chain combines TRBV29-1 with TRBJ1-2, with D maybe TRBD1 (6 bases). The length of the CDR3 is 13 residues. Trimming stripped 4 bases from V and 0 bases from J, with 9 bases between. Germline V gene lookup returns CDR1 SQVTM and CDR2 ANQGSEA. For the CDR3, the DNA is TGCAGCGTTGGGGGGGGGCCTAACTATGGCTACACCTTC. Residues: CSVGGGPNYGYTF. Supplemented by reference TRBV29-1 and TRBJ1-2, the full variable domain reads SAVISQKPSRDICQRGTSLTIQCQVDSQVTMMFWYRQQPGQSLTLIATANQGSEATYESGFVIDKFPISRPNLTFSTLTVSNMSPEDSSIYLCSVGGGPNYGYTFGSGTRLTVV.

The rearrangement joins TRBV6-1 to TRBJ1-2; D unresolved. V lost 3 bases, J lost 8 bases, and 10 bases lay in between. The CDR3 sequence is 12 residues long. Germline loops: CDR1 MNHNS, CDR2 SASEGT. CDR3 nucleotides: TGTGCCAGCAGTGATTCGGGGTTCGGCTACACCTTC. Protein sequence: CASSDSGFGYTF.

By proportion, this clone is large (0.1 to 1%). This chain links TRBV4-1 with TRBJ2-1; the match to TRBD2 covers 11 bases. CDR3 size: 15 residues. V lost 6 bases to trimming and J lost 7 bases; unmatched junction nucleotides: 8. The germline gives CDR1 MGHRA, CDR2 YSYEKL. The CDR3 DNA follows: TGCGCCAGCAGACAACTAGCGGGAGATGGAAATGAGCAGTTCTTC. It encodes CASRQLAGDGNEQFF.

The chain carries TRBV7-8 and TRBJ2-5, with a possible D match to TRBD2 (6 bases). Looked up from germline, CDR1 is SGHVS and CDR2 is FQNEAQ. V dropped 5 bases and J dropped 5 bases, with 15 bases sitting between them. This CDR3 has 14 residues. The CDR3 protein is CASSQPEGRETQYF. The CDR3 DNA is TGTGCCAGCAGCCAACCGGAGGGGCGGGAGACCCAGTACTTC.

The chain has TRBV6-5 and TRBJ1-5, with D unclear. Trimming shortened V by 2 bases and J by 4 bases, and 6 bases separated the two germline ends. This CDR3 is 13 amino acids long. Germline-derived CDR1 and CDR2 are MNHEY and SVGAGI. The chain's CDR3 is CASSYTENQPQHF. The CDR3 nucleotides read TGTGCCAGCAGTTACACCGAGAATCAGCCCCAGCATTTT.

The CDR3 DNA is TGTGCCAGCAGCTCTGGACAGGGAATTGGCTACACCTTC. As protein: CASSSGQGIGYTF. V usage is TRBV7-2 and J usage is TRBJ1-2; TRBD1 matches at 8 bases. Losses at the gene ends were 4 bases for V and 7 bases for J; bases not matched to a gene: 5. CDR1 SGHTA and CDR2 FQGNSA come from the germline V gene. The CDR3 runs to 13 residues.

J is TRBJ1-1 and V is TRBV19, with D possibly matching TRBD1 (5 bases). Trimming cost V 7 bases and J 7 bases, with 22 bases left between them. Germline V gene lookup returns CDR1 LNHDA and CDR2 SQIVND (reference sequence). The CDR3 spans 15 residues. In DNA form, the CDR3 reads TGTGCCAGTATCTCCCCGGGGGAACGGTACAATGAAGCTTTCTTT. Its translation is CASISPGERYNEAFF.

The chain has TRBV4-3 and TRBJ2-7; D assignment may be TRBD1 or TRBD2 (5 bases each). CDR3 length: 13 residues. Germline lookup yields CDR1 LGHNA and CDR2 YSLEER. The V gene lost 5 bases and the J gene lost 3 bases, with 11 bases spanning the gap. CDR3 sequence reads: CASSSSGGYEQYF. CDR3 nucleotides: TGCGCCAGCAGCTCCTCTGGGGGCTACGAGCAGTACTTC.

Sample share makes this clone medium-sized (0.01 to 0.1%). The gene calls are TRBV6-5 and TRBJ1-5; 8 nucleotides match TRBD1. This CDR3 spans 14 amino acids. The V and J ends lost 6 bases and 6 bases, in that order; junction bases with no gene match: 7. Germline lookup yields CDR1 MNHEY and CDR2 SVGAGI. Here the CDR3 reads CASSSDRGSQPQHF. The CDR3 nucleotides read TGTGCCAGCAGCAGCGACAGGGGAAGTCAGCCCCAGCATTTT.

The genes are TRBV19 and TRBJ2-3, with D unresolved. Germline V gives CDR1 LNHDA, CDR2 SQIVND (reference sequence). This CDR3 is 15 amino acids long. The V gene lost 3 bases and the J gene lost 0 bases, with 10 bases spanning the gap. The CDR3 DNA reads TGTGCCAGTAGTATTGGTGCCCGTAGCACAGATACGCAGTATTTT. It yields the protein CASSIGARSTDTQYF.

This clone showed up just once. The CDR3: CASSSSGALYGYTF. The DNA of the CDR3 is TGTGCCAGCAGCTCATCAGGGGCCCTCTATGGCTACACCTTC. V is TRBV7-2 and J is TRBJ1-2; D possibly corresponds to TRBD1 (6 bases). Germline-derived CDR1 and CDR2 are SGHTA and FQGNSA. V lost 4 bases and J lost 4, with 13 bases in between. CDR3 size: 14 residues.

The chain uses TRBV19 and TRBJ1-1; 9 bases line up with TRBD1. V was clipped by 5 bases and J by 1 base; unmatched bases: 5. CDR1 and CDR2 (germline): LNHDA, SQIVND (reference sequence). This CDR3 region has 15 residues. The CDR3 here is CASSLMDRGNTEAFF. The CDR3 region has the DNA TGTGCCAGTAGTTTAATGGACAGGGGGAACACTGAAGCTTTCTTT.

This chain's CDR3 is CATRMDTEAFF. DNA for the CDR3: TGTGCCACCCGAATGGACACTGAAGCTTTCTTT. The chain couples TRBV10-3 to TRBJ1-1; D unresolved. This CDR3 has 11 amino acids. From germline, CDR1 is ENHRY and CDR2 SYGVKD. V lost 10 bases, J lost 3 bases, and 9 bases lay in between.

V usage is TRBV5-4 and J usage is TRBJ2-3; no clear D. V lost 0 bases and J lost 2, with 10 bases in between. There are 15 residues in the CDR3. Germline CDR1 reads SGHNT; CDR2 reads YYREEE (reference sequence). CDR3 sequence (DNA): TGTGCCAGCAGCTTGGAGGCGGAGCCCACAGATACGCAGTATTTT. Protein product: CASSLEAEPTDTQYF.